This TCR beta chain comes out of a study of T cell responses to AZD1222 COVID-19 vaccine. On the study more broadly: Both about-4-week and about-12-week second-dose recipients were combined. Regarding the study as a whole: Repertoire collection took place solely once the T cell response had peaked. White British donors predominated, females outnumbered males, and clonal diversity was possibly underestimated. Among spike-specific TCRs, nearly half reportedly target unmutated variant regions.

About this clone itself: The antigen remains undetermined.

TCRdb's table, derived via immunoSEQ multiplex PCR, lists solely in-frame clones and lacks some. The data hold 100,000 or so clones, with 84% observed a single time. Germline V lookup: CDR1 WSHSY, CDR2 SAAADI. The CDR3 has 13 residues. Trimming cost V 2 bases and J 3 bases, with 7 bases left between them. This sequence was found in an adult in good health. The chain employs TRBV10-2 and TRBJ1-1; D uncertain. Material: peripheral blood, obtained on day 0 of AZD1222 vaccination. CDR3 sequence (DNA): TGCGCCAGCAGTGAGGGGAGGGACACTGAAGCTTTCTTT. Amino acids: CASSEGRDTEAFF.